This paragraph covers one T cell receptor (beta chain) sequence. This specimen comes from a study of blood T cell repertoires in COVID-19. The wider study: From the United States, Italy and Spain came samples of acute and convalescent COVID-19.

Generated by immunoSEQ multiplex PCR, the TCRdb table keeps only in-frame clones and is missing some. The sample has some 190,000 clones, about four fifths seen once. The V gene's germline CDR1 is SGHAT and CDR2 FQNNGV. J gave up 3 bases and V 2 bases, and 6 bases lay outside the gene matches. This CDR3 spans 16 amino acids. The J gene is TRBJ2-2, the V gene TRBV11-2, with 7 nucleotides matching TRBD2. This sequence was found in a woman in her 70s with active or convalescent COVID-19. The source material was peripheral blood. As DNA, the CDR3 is TGTGCCAGCAGCTTAATCGAAGCGGGACACACCGGGGAGCTGTTTTTT. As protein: CASSLIEAGHTGELFF. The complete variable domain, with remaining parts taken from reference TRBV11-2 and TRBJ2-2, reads EAGVAQSPRYKIIEKRQSVAFWCNPISGHATLYWYQQILGQGPKLLIQFQNNGVVDDSQLPKDRFSAERLKGVDSTLKIQPAKLEDSAVYLCASSLIEAGHTGELFFGEGSRLTVL.